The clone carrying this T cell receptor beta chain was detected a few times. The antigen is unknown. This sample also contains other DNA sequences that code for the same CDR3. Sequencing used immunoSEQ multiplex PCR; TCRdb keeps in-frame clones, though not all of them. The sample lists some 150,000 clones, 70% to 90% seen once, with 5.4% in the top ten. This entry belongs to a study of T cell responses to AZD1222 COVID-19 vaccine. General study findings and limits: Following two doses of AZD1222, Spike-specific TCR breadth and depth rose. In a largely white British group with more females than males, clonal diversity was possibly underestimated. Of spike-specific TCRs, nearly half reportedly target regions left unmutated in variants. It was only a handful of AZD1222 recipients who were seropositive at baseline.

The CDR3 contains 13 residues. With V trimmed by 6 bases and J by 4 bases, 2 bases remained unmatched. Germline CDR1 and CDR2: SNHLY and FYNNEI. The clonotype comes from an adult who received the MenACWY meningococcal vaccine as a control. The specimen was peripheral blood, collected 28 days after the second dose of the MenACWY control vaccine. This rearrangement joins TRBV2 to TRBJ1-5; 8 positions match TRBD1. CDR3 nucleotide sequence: TGTGCCAGCAGAGGACAGGGTAATCAGCCCCAGCATTTT. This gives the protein CASRGQGNQPQHF.